This TCR beta chain stems from a study of CD8+CD57+ T cells in acquired aplastic anemia. The study profiled TCR beta VDJ and CDR3 using genomic DNA as template. TCRdb independently ran MiXCR on the reads; one entry per CDR3 protein. The data show roughly 290,000 distinct CDR3 sequences, under 60% seen once. The patients chosen for sequencing had shown expansion of CD8+CD57+ cells (detected by flow cytometry). Severe acquired aplastic anemia was present in every patient. None of the patients had been given any therapy when their blood was sampled. The sequence was obtained from a human donor with aplastic anemia. Sequencing was performed on sorted CD4+, CD8+, or CD8+CD57+ T cells (not recorded which) from PBMCs.

CDR3 residues: CATSDWSGSTQYF. The CDR3 DNA reads as TGTGCCACCAGTGATTGGAGCGGGAGTACGCAGTATTTT. The gene calls are TRBV24-1 and TRBJ2-3; 8 nucleotides line up with TRBD2. Germline V CDR1 and CDR2: KGHDR, SFDVKD. This CDR3 is built from 13 residues. The V segment lost 2 bases and the J segment 8 bases; nucleotides outside the gene matches: 2.